The 24 T cell receptor beta chains below were found in one sample sequenced in a study of shared clonotypes between healthy human individuals. Assay: immunoSEQ multiplex PCR; the TCRdb copy retains only in-frame clones and omits some. The table shows about 1.1 million clones, with roughly 80% occurring only once. Sequenced sample: memory CD4+ T cells from PBMCs. The subset denotes: CD45RA-negative fraction. The receptor source for this set is a man aged 18 to 29 in good health. Some clones in this sample may be carry-over from other donors' samples.

In the case of this clone: This may stem from a read error, because a much larger clone lies one nucleotide away. Here the CDR3 reads CASSFVGESSYEQYF. DNA for the CDR3: TGTGCCAGCAGCTTTGTCGGGGAGAGCTCCTACGAGCAGTACTTC. The rearrangement joins TRBV4-2 to TRBJ2-7; weak D call: TRBD2 (5 bases). The CDR3 is made up of 15 amino acids. The germline V gene has CDR1 LGHNA and CDR2 YNFKEQ. V was pared by 5 bases and J by 0 bases, with 14 bases between.

This chain joins TRBV6-5 and TRBJ2-5; 10 nucleotides match TRBD2. The closer fit of TRBJ2-7 to the DNA end suggests the J call may be wrong. The CDR3 consists of 15 residues. From germline, CDR1 is MNHEY and CDR2 SVGAGI. The CDR3 loop reads CASAQVAGGSYEQYF. CDR3 in DNA: TGTGCCAGCGCGCAGGTAGCGGGAGGCTCCTACGAGCAGTACTTC.

The chain combines TRBV18 with TRBJ2-1, with TRBD1 identical over 7 bases. V dropped 3 bases and J dropped 5; count of bases not matched to a gene: 10. Germline V lookup: CDR1 KGHSH, CDR2 LQKENI. This CDR3 spans 16 amino acids. The CDR3 DNA reads as TGTGCCAGCTCACCGATTCTTGGGGACAGAAACAATGAGCAGTTCTTC. Its translation: CASSPILGDRNNEQFF.

The V gene is TRBV7-2, the J gene TRBJ2-2; a possible D gene is TRBD2 (5 bases). This CDR3 is 17 amino acids long. Trimming stripped 9 bases from V and 0 bases from J, with 20 bases between. The V gene's germline CDR1 is SGHTA and CDR2 FQGNSA. CDR3 amino acids: CASQASRAYANTGELFF. As DNA, the CDR3 is TGTGCCAGTCAAGCCTCGAGGGCCTATGCGAACACCGGGGAGCTGTTTTTT.

A remark on this clone: Within the sample, other DNA sequences also encode this same CDR3. V usage is TRBV7-2 and J usage is TRBJ2-7; possible D gene TRBD2, 5 bases. CDR1 and CDR2 from the germline V gene are SGHTA and FQGNSA. V dropped 0 bases and J dropped 3 bases, with 6 bases sitting between them. The CDR3 length is 13 residues. The CDR3 reads CASSLARDYEQYF. CDR3 nucleotides: TGTGCCAGCAGCTTAGCGAGGGACTACGAGCAGTACTTC.

The rearrangement joins TRBV19 to TRBJ2-7; 7 bases fit TRBD1. Losses at the gene ends were 4 bases for V and 0 bases for J; bases not matched to a gene: 6. Germline CDR1 reads LNHDA; CDR2 reads SQIVND (reference sequence). This CDR3 comprises 15 residues. The CDR3 region has the DNA TGTGCCAGTAGTAGGGACAGCCGTAGCTCCTACGAGCAGTACTTC. Encoded protein: CASSRDSRSSYEQYF. The variable domain in full, completed from reference TRBV19 and TRBJ2-7, reads DGGITQSPKYLFRKEGQNVTLSCEQNLNHDAMYWYRQDPGQGLRLIYYSQIVNDFQKGDIAEGYSVSREKKESFPLTVTSAQKNPTAFYLCASSRDSRSSYEQYFGPGTRLTVT.

A single count supports this clone. This sequence joins TRBV12-2 and TRBJ2-5. TRBV12-2 is described as a pseudogene. The CDR3 has 14 amino acids. The CDR3 loop reads CASRLGVDRETQYF. The CDR3 coding sequence is TGTGCAAGTCGCTTAGGGGTCGATCGTGAGACCCAGTACTTC.

The CDR3 sequence is CASSFEGPTSREQYF. CDR3 nucleotides: TGTGCCAGCAGTTTTGAGGGGCCCACGTCGCGCGAGCAGTACTTC. This chain uses TRBV28 with TRBJ2-7; D may correspond to TRBD1 or TRBD2 (5 bases each). The germline V and J ends were trimmed by 3 bases and 6 bases, with 18 bases remaining between them. The CDR3 contains 15 residues. Looked up from germline, CDR1 is MDHEN and CDR2 is SYDVKM.

This clone came up once. The chain couples TRBV5-4 to TRBJ1-5, with D hard to call. The germline gives CDR1 SGHNT, CDR2 YYREEE (reference sequence). The V end lost 4 bases, the J end lost 4 bases, and 18 bases lay between the germline ends. CDR3 length: 16 residues. CDR3 loop: CASSEGGALGNQPQHF. DNA of the CDR3: TGTGCCAGCAGCGAGGGCGGAGCGCTTGGAAATCAGCCCCAGCATTTT. Full variable domain (missing parts from reference TRBV5-4 and TRBJ1-5): ETGVTQSPTHLIKTRGQQVTLRCSSQSGHNTVSWYQQALGQGPQFIFQYYREEENGRGNFPPRFSGLQFPNYSSELNVNALELDDSALYLCASSEGGALGNQPQHFGDGTRLSIL.

The chain carries TRBV5-1 and TRBJ1-4; TRBD1 is a possible D gene (5 bases). Germline values: CDR1 SGHRS, CDR2 YFSETQ. This CDR3 contains 18 residues. V lost 3 bases and J lost 0, with 18 bases in between. The CDR3 nucleotides are TGCGCCAGCAGCTACCTATGGCAGGGTTCTGCAACTAATGAAAAACTGTTTTTT. It encodes CASSYLWQGSATNEKLFF.

This clone has a handful of counts. This chain links TRBV14 with TRBJ2-7; 8 positions agree with TRBD2. This CDR3 spans 15 amino acids. Germline CDR1 and CDR2: SGHDN and FVKESK. V was clipped by 2 bases and J by 3 bases; unmatched bases: 6. The CDR3 region has the DNA TGTGCCAGCAGCCAACTGGGAGCGGGGGACTACGAGCAGTACTTC. It specifies CASSQLGAGDYEQYF. Full variable domain (outside the CDR3, taken from reference TRBV14 and TRBJ2-7): EAGVTQFPSHSVIEKGQTVTLRCDPISGHDNLYWYRRVMGKEIKFLLHFVKESKQDESGMPNNRFLAERTGGTYSTLKVQPAELEDSGVYFCASSQLGAGDYEQYFGPGTRLTVT.

J is TRBJ2-7 and V is TRBV2, with a tentative D call TRBD2 (5 bases). CDR1 is SNHLY, CDR2 FYNNEI, per germline. The CDR3 is 12 amino acids. Trimming took 5 bases from V and 5 from J, leaving 10 bases between them. CDR3 DNA: TGTGCCAGCAGTTTGACCGGGGACGAGCAGTACTTC. It yields the protein CASSLTGDEQYF.

Worth noting for this clone: One base away lies a much larger clone, so this may be a sequencing read error. This sample includes further DNA sequences coding for the same CDR3. The V and J genes are TRBV27 and TRBJ2-7; D might be TRBD1 or TRBD2, each matching 5 bases. Germline assignment: CDR1 MNHEY and CDR2 SMNVEV (reference sequence). This CDR3 is 14 amino acids long. DNA for the CDR3: TGTGCCAGCAGCCAGGGACGGAGCTCCTACGAGCAATACTTC. Translation: CASSQGRSSYEQYF.

The chain couples TRBV6-1 to TRBJ1-2; D unclear. Trimming pared 0 bases from V and 4 bases from J, leaving 12 bases between. Germline V lookup: CDR1 MNHNS, CDR2 SASEGT. The CDR3 has 15 amino acids. CDR3 sequence (DNA): TGTGCCAGCAGTGAAGCGTCCAGGCCCTTCTATGGCTACACCTTC. Encoded protein: CASSEASRPFYGYTF.

V gene TRBV2 combines with J gene TRBJ1-2, with 9 bases matching TRBD1. Germline V gene lookup returns CDR1 SNHLY and CDR2 FYNNEI. Trimming took 6 bases from V and 6 from J; bases not matched to a gene: 5. This CDR3 contains 13 residues. CDR3 amino acids: CASRTTGGNGYTF. As DNA, the CDR3 is TGTGCCAGCAGGACCACAGGGGGCAATGGCTACACCTTC.

The V and J genes are TRBV28 and TRBJ2-5; D could derive from TRBD1 or TRBD2 (5 bases each). V was clipped by 4 bases and J by 11 bases, with 11 bases between them. Germline-derived CDR1 and CDR2 are MDHEN and SYDVKM. This CDR3 region has 11 residues. CDR3 sequence: CASSSQGEQYF. CDR3 sequence (DNA): TGTGCCAGCAGTTCTCAAGGGGAGCAGTACTTC. The complete variable domain, with remaining parts taken from reference TRBV28 and TRBJ2-5, reads DVKVTQSSRYLVKRTGEKVFLECVQDMDHENMFWYRQDPGLGLRLIYFSYDVKMKEKGDIPEGYSVSREKKERFSLILESASTNQTSMYLCASSSQGEQYFGPGTRLLVL.

The J gene is TRBJ2-2, the V gene TRBV14, with no clear D. This CDR3 region has 17 residues. Germline V CDR1 and CDR2: SGHDN, FVKESK. The germline V and J ends were trimmed by 4 bases and 2 bases, with 17 bases remaining between them. The CDR3, as DNA: TGTGCCAGCAGCCGACTCGCGCTTTCGATTAACACCGGGGAGCTGTTTTTT. Its protein product is CASSRLALSINTGELFF.

The V call is TRBV7-2, the J call TRBJ2-5, with 12 nucleotides matching TRBD2. The CDR3 sequence is 15 residues long. The J segment lost 5 bases and the V segment lost 6 bases, leaving 7 bases of the junction unmatched. Germline CDR1 and CDR2: SGHTA and FQGNSA. The CDR3 protein is CASSAPTSGSETQYF. CDR3 bases: TGTGCCAGCAGTGCTCCGACTAGCGGGAGTGAGACCCAGTACTTC.

The V call is TRBV5-4, the J call TRBJ2-5; 8 bases are shared with TRBD1. Trimming cost V 0 bases and J 5 bases; bases outside gene matches: 12. This CDR3 contains 17 residues. The germline V gene has CDR1 SGHNT and CDR2 YYREEE (reference sequence). The CDR3 is CASSLGASTGVGETQYF. The CDR3 DNA is TGTGCCAGCAGCTTGGGGGCATCGACAGGGGTCGGGGAGACCCAGTACTTC. Supplemented by reference TRBV5-4 and TRBJ2-5, the full variable domain reads ETGVTQSPTHLIKTRGQQVTLRCSSQSGHNTVSWYQQALGQGPQFIFQYYREEENGRGNFPPRFSGLQFPNYSSELNVNALELDDSALYLCASSLGASTGVGETQYFGPGTRLLVL.

This clone occurred many times. This chain joins TRBV5-4 and TRBJ2-7; TRBD2 matches at 7 bases. V lost 4 bases and J lost 0; bases outside the gene matches: 13. CDR1 is SGHNT, CDR2 YYREEE, per germline (reference sequence). The CDR3 spans 17 residues. The CDR3 here is CASSRILGRTSSYEQYF. The CDR3 DNA reads as TGTGCCAGCAGCCGGATCTTAGGAAGGACTAGCTCCTACGAGCAGTACTTC.

V gene TRBV7-9 combines with J gene TRBJ1-2; D remains ambiguous. CDR1 SEHNR and CDR2 FQNEAQ come from the germline V gene (reference sequence). Deletions cut 1 base from V and 5 bases from J, with 8 bases between. The CDR3 is made up of 13 amino acids. The chain's CDR3 is CASSLDREYGYTF. CDR3 nucleotides: TGTGCCAGCAGCTTAGATCGCGAATATGGCTACACCTTC.

V usage is TRBV10-1 and J usage is TRBJ1-1; a possible D gene is TRBD1 (6 bases). Looked up from germline, CDR1 is WNHNN and CDR2 is SYGVQD (reference sequence). The CDR3 is 16 amino acids. V was pared by 6 bases and J by 3 bases, with 20 bases between. The CDR3 protein is CASRGTRPKLDTEAFF. CDR3 nucleotides: TGCGCCAGCAGAGGGACACGGCCGAAGTTGGACACTGAAGCTTTCTTT.

The rearrangement links TRBV6-5 to TRBJ1-2, with a possible D match to TRBD1 (6 bases). This CDR3 comprises 12 residues. Looked up from germline, CDR1 is MNHEY and CDR2 is SVGAGI. Trimming left V 0 bases short and J 13 bases short, with 12 bases between. The CDR3 loop reads CASSYSEGGITF. CDR3 bases: TGTGCCAGCAGTTACTCGGAAGGGGGAATCACCTTC.

V gene TRBV5-8 combines with J gene TRBJ2-1; D remains unclear. Trimming stripped 3 bases from V and 8 bases from J, with 12 bases between. Germline-derived CDR1 and CDR2 are SGHTS and YDEGEE. CDR3 size: 13 residues. As DNA, the CDR3 is TGTGCCAGCAGCTGGACCCGCCGACATGAGCAGTTCTTC. It is translated as CASSWTRRHEQFF.